Sequencing of this T cell receptor beta chain was carried out in a study of blood T cell repertoires in COVID-19. Study-wide context: Some COVID-19 samples were acute and others convalescent; all came from the United States, Italy and Spain. PBMCs, B-cell-depleted T cells, or T cells were the source of the cDNA or gDNA that made up the material.

The CDR3 contains 18 residues. In germline, CDR1 is PRHDT, CDR2 FYEKMQ (reference sequence). V lost 0 bases and J lost 5; bases outside the gene matches: 8. Per the original data handling: For nucleated cells, counts were estimated from reference gene primer amplification. Data came from immunoSEQ multiplex PCR; TCRdb stores just in-frame clones and leaves some out. V, J and clone size were drawn from that table, and D and trimming were deduced from the DNA. The data show tens of thousands of clones, around four fifths seen once. This chain uses TRBV13 with TRBJ2-3, with 13 bases identical to TRBD2. The sequenced sample consisted of peripheral blood. The TCR comes from an older man with active or convalescent COVID-19. CDR3: CASSLGTSGRLSEDTQYF. The CDR3 DNA sequence: TGTGCCAGCAGCTTAGGGACTAGCGGGAGGCTTTCCGAAGATACGCAGTATTTT.